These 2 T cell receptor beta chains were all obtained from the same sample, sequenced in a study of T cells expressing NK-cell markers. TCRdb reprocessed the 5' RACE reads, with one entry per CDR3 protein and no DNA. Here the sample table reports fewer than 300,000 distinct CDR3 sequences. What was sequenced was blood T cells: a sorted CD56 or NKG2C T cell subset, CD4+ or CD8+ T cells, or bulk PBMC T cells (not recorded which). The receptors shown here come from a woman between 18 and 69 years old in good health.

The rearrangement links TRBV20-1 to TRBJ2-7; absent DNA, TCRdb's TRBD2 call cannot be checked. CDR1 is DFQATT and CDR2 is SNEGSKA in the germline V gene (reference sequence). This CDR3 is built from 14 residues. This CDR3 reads CSARLVAGGYEQYF.

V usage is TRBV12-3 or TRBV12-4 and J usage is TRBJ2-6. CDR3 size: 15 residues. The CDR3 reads CASSLWGSGANVLTF.